This paragraph covers one T cell receptor (beta chain) sequence. The CDR3 length is 11 residues. This entry comes from a study of blood T cell repertoires in COVID-19. On the study more broadly: The United States, Italy and Spain supplied acute and convalescent COVID-19 samples.

The table came from immunoSEQ multiplex PCR; TCRdb's copy has only in-frame clones and leaves some out. The sample lists around 270,000 clones, around nine tenths occurring once. This chain joins TRBV12-1 and TRBJ1-1; TRBD1 is the table's D call, not checked against the DNA. TRBV12-1 is a listed pseudogene. Sequenced: peripheral blood. The TCR comes from a man younger than 40 with active or convalescent COVID-19. The DNA of the CDR3 is TGTGCCAGCAGCCGCAAGGGGAAAGCTTTCTTT. This gives the protein CASSRKGKAFF.